A single sample gave rise to the 32 T cell receptor beta chains below, sequenced in a study of CD8+CD57+ T cells in acquired aplastic anemia. Genomic DNA acted as the template from which TCR beta VDJ combination and CDR3 sequence profiling were carried out. Via MiXCR, TCRdb re-called the reads, giving one row per CDR3 protein. The sample yields over 35,000 distinct CDR3 sequences, roughly 65% seen once. Material: sorted CD4+, CD8+, or CD8+CD57+ T cells (not recorded which) from PBMCs. The receptors derive from a human donor in good health, serving as a control.

V is TRBV25-1 and J is TRBJ1-2; D remains unclear. The CDR3 consists of 14 residues. Germline CDR1 reads MGHDK; CDR2 reads SYGVNS. The V and J ends lost 2 bases and 4 bases respectively, with 11 bases between them. The CDR3 loop reads CASSEPGVGYGYTF. The DNA for the CDR3 is TGTGCCAGCAGTGAACCTGGGGTGGGCTATGGCTACACCTTC.

The gene calls are TRBV10-2 and TRBJ1-5, with 7 bases that match TRBD1. CDR3 length: 14 amino acids. Trimming removed 6 bases from V and 1 base from J; junction bases left unmatched: 3. Germline V gives CDR1 WSHSY, CDR2 SAAADI. The CDR3 DNA sequence: TGCGCCAGCAGCGGGGACAGAAGCAATCAGCCCCAGCATTTT. This encodes CASSGDRSNQPQHF.

The chain is built from TRBV19 and TRBJ1-1; weak D call: TRBD1 (5 bases). In germline, CDR1 is LNHDA, CDR2 SQIVND (reference sequence). This CDR3 is 13 amino acids long. V lost 4 bases and J lost 4, with 10 bases in between. The CDR3 DNA reads TGTGCCAGTAGTAAGGGGAGCAGCACTGAAGCTTTCTTT. This codes for CASSKGSSTEAFF. The full variable domain, rest sourced from reference TRBV19 and TRBJ1-1, is DGGITQSPKYLFRKEGQNVTLSCEQNLNHDAMYWYRQDPGQGLRLIYYSQIVNDFQKGDIAEGYSVSREKKESFPLTVTSAQKNPTAFYLCASSKGSSTEAFFGQGTRLTVV.

This clonotype occurred many times. The J gene is TRBJ2-5, the V gene TRBV20-1; D may be TRBD2 (6 bases). V was pared by 1 base and J by 1 base, with 25 bases between. This CDR3 is built from 19 residues. Germline CDR1 is DFQATT and CDR2 is SNEGSKA (reference sequence). For the CDR3, the DNA is TGCAGTGCTAGAGTCCCCTGGGAGGCAAACCCGACATCCCAAGAGACCCAGTACTTC. Its translation is CSARVPWEANPTSQETQYF.

On this clonotype: At one end the junction does not follow the germline gene, possibly because of a read error. CDR3 nucleotide sequence: TGTGCCTGCAGCCCCGTCGGCGGGACCTACGAGCAGTACTTC. Its protein product is CACSPVGGTYEQYF. The J gene is TRBJ2-7, the V gene TRBV7-2; TRBD2 might be the D (6 bases). The CDR3 length is 14 residues. CDR1 SGHTA and CDR2 FQGNSA come from the germline V gene. Based on the CDR3 plus reference TRBV7-2 and TRBJ2-7, the full variable domain is GAGVSQSPSNKVTEKGKDVELRCDPISGHTALYWYRQSLGQGLEFLIYFQGNSAPDKSGLPSDRFSAERTGGSVSTLTIQRTQQEDSAVYLCACSPVGGTYEQYFGPGTRLTVT.

This chain uses TRBV11-1 with TRBJ2-2; D is unresolved. Trimming removed 3 bases from V and 4 bases from J, with 6 bases in between. The CDR3 is 13 residues long. The germline gives CDR1 SGHAT, CDR2 FQDESV (reference sequence). DNA of the CDR3: TGTGCCAGCAGCTTGGGCTCCACCGGGGAGCTGTTTTTT. It translates to CASSLGSTGELFF.

This clonotype was recorded many times. The chain combines TRBV7-3 with TRBJ2-2, with 9 bases identical to TRBD1. From germline, CDR1 is SGHTA and CDR2 FQGTGA. V lost 5 bases and J lost 7; bases outside the gene matches: 11. There are 16 residues in the CDR3. The CDR3 region has the DNA TGTGCCAGCAGCCCCCAGACAGGGGGGCGCCTCGGGGAGCTGTTTTTT. Its protein is CASSPQTGGRLGELFF.

In its sample, this clonotype was seen many times. The gene calls are TRBV5-1 and TRBJ2-7, with 10 bases fitting TRBD1. V lost 0 bases to trimming and J lost 2 bases; unmatched junction nucleotides: 2. This CDR3 has 15 amino acids. CDR1 is SGHRS, CDR2 YFSETQ, per germline. CDR3 nucleotides: TGCGCCAGCAGCTTGGGACAGGGGGCCGCCTACGAGCAGTACTTC. Amino acid sequence: CASSLGQGAAYEQYF. The full variable domain, with the rest looked up from reference TRBV5-1 and TRBJ2-7, is KAGVTQTPRYLIKTRGQQVTLSCSPISGHRSVSWYQQTPGQGLQFLFEYFSETQRNKGNFPGRFSGRQFSNSRSEMNVSTLELGDSALYLCASSLGQGAAYEQYFGPGTRLTVT.

V and J are TRBV24-1 and TRBJ2-7, with 9 positions matching TRBD1. After removal of 5 bases from V and 2 bases from J, the junction contained 9 bases not matched to a gene. Germline V gene data show CDR1 as KGHDR and CDR2 as SFDVKD. The CDR3 contains 16 residues. Here the CDR3 DNA reads TGTGCCACCAGTGCCTGGGGGACAGGGAGGACCTACGAGCAGTACTTC. Translated: CATSAWGTGRTYEQYF.

As to this clonotype: Sequence at one end of the junction differs from germline and may be a read error. The chain is built from TRBV7-3 and TRBJ2-1; 8 bases match TRBD1. The germline V gene encodes CDR1 SGHTA and CDR2 FQGTGA. The CDR3 sequence is 16 residues long. In DNA form, the CDR3 reads TGTGCCATCAGCTCAGGCGGCAGGGGGCTAAACAATGAGCAGTTCTTC. It encodes CAISSGGRGLNNEQFF.

The chain is built from TRBV15 and TRBJ2-7, with 7 bases lining up with TRBD1. V shed 5 bases, J shed 3 bases, and the junction held 7 bases outside the gene matches. This CDR3 has 14 residues. CDR1 is LNHNV, CDR2 YYDKDF, per germline (reference sequence). The CDR3 bases are TGTGCCACCAGCCCCGGGACAGTTGTCTACGAGCAGTACTTC. This gives the protein CATSPGTVVYEQYF.

V gene TRBV13 combines with J gene TRBJ1-6; TRBD1 matches 7 bases. The CDR3 covers 17 residues. The germline gives CDR1 PRHDT, CDR2 FYEKMQ (reference sequence). V shed 3 bases, J shed 6 bases, and the junction held 11 bases outside the gene matches. The CDR3 here is CASSLATGRGLNSPLHF. The CDR3 DNA is TGTGCCAGCAGCTTGGCGACGGGAAGGGGGCTTAATTCACCCCTCCACTTT.

The chain has TRBV15 and TRBJ2-1, with 10 bases that match TRBD2. The CDR3 spans 15 residues. The ends lost 0 bases at V and 7 bases at J; junction bases unmatched: 3. Germline lookup yields CDR1 LNHNV and CDR2 YYDKDF (reference sequence). The DNA of the CDR3 is TGTGCCACCAGCAGAGATGCTAGCGGGGGAAATGAGCAGTTCTTC. Translation gives CATSRDASGGNEQFF.

The chain uses TRBV20-1 and TRBJ2-7, with D perhaps matching TRBD2 (5 bases). Per the germline V gene, CDR1 is DFQATT and CDR2 is SNEGSKA (reference sequence). V lost 4 bases and J 3 bases, leaving 13 bases between the germline ends. The CDR3 runs to 13 residues. The CDR3 sequence: CSAMDLRGYEQYF. In DNA, the CDR3 is TGCAGTGCTATGGACCTCCGGGGCTACGAGCAGTACTTC.

The genes are TRBV19 and TRBJ2-5; D is perhaps TRBD2 (5 bases). Trimming removed 7 bases from V and 0 bases from J, with 9 bases in between. The CDR3 contains 13 residues. CDR1 and CDR2 (germline): LNHDA, SQIVND (reference sequence). CDR3 nucleotide sequence: TGTGCCAGTAACCGGGGTTACCAAGAGACCCAGTACTTC. Translation: CASNRGYQETQYF.

This chain connects TRBV25-1 to TRBJ2-7; D ambiguous. The CDR3 has 13 amino acids. Germline V gene data show CDR1 as MGHDK and CDR2 as SYGVNS. V dropped 6 bases and J dropped 0 bases, with 9 bases sitting between them. The CDR3 sequence is CASSLPHSYEQYF. In DNA form, the CDR3 reads TGTGCCAGCAGCTTACCCCACTCCTACGAGCAGTACTTC.

The chain uses TRBV7-3 and TRBJ1-2, with D perhaps matching TRBD1 (5 bases). Per germline, CDR1 SGHTA and CDR2 FQGTGA. The CDR3 covers 13 residues. V was trimmed by 6 bases and J by 3 bases, leaving 11 bases between them. CDR3 amino acids: CASSGTRDYGYTF. The CDR3 DNA follows: TGTGCCAGCAGTGGGACCAGGGACTATGGCTACACCTTC.

In its sample, this clonotype was seen many times. The genes are TRBV20-1 and TRBJ2-7, with D unclear. Germline V lookup: CDR1 DFQATT, CDR2 SNEGSKA (reference sequence). The V gene lost 0 bases and the J gene lost 4 bases, with 10 bases spanning the gap. This CDR3 has 13 amino acids. The chain's CDR3 is CSARDPRQYEQYF. The CDR3 coding sequence is TGCAGTGCTAGAGACCCACGGCAGTACGAGCAGTACTTC.

J is TRBJ2-5 and V is TRBV29-1, with a weak D call TRBD2 (7 bases). The CDR3 sequence is 11 residues long. The germline V and J ends were trimmed by 7 bases and 8 bases, with 14 bases remaining between them. The germline V gene encodes CDR1 SQVTM and CDR2 ANQGSEA. The CDR3 DNA is TGCAGCGCCAGAGGGGGGGTAACCCAGTACTTC. It specifies CSARGGVTQYF.

V usage is TRBV7-9 and J usage is TRBJ2-7, with D possibly being TRBD2 (5 bases). The CDR3 is 12 amino acids. The germline V gene has CDR1 SEHNR and CDR2 FQNEAQ (reference sequence). V gave up 6 bases and J gave up 0 bases, with 6 bases separating them. CDR3 residues: CASRADSYEQYF. CDR3 nucleotides: TGTGCCAGCAGAGCGGACTCCTACGAGCAGTACTTC.

The chain links TRBV15 to TRBJ1-6; no clear D. This CDR3 is built from 12 residues. CDR1 is LNHNV and CDR2 is YYDKDF in the germline V gene (reference sequence). Trimming removed 4 bases from V and 8 bases from J, with 6 bases in between. This CDR3 is CATSTSDSPLHF. The DNA for the CDR3 is TGTGCCACCAGCACCTCGGATTCACCCCTCCACTTT.

The V gene is TRBV29-1, the J gene TRBJ2-5, with D perhaps matching TRBD2 (6 bases). The CDR3 sequence is 13 residues long. Between the trimmed V and J ends, which lost 3 bases and 4 bases, there was a span of 12 bases. CDR1 SQVTM and CDR2 ANQGSEA come from the germline V gene. CDR3 in DNA: TGCAGCGTTGATGGTGGAGCGGGAGAGACCCAGTACTTC. Its protein is CSVDGGAGETQYF.

The chain carries TRBV20-1 and TRBJ2-7; 10 bases match TRBD1. Per germline, CDR1 DFQATT and CDR2 SNEGSKA (reference sequence). J gave up 3 bases and V 3 bases, and 2 bases lay outside the gene matches. This CDR3 has 13 amino acids. DNA for the CDR3: TGCAGTGCTAGGGGACAGGGGAACTACGAGCAGTACTTC. Amino acids: CSARGQGNYEQYF.

The rearrangement joins TRBV25-1 to TRBJ1-5, with TRBD1 matching over 9 bases. This CDR3 spans 20 amino acids. Trimming cost V 8 bases and J 4 bases; bases outside gene matches: 24. Germline loops: CDR1 MGHDK, CDR2 SYGVNS. In DNA form, the CDR3 reads TGTGCCAGCCTAGGGGGCCGGAGACAGGGGGTTGGGTTCGATAATCAGCCCCAGCATTTT. It yields the protein CASLGGRRQGVGFDNQPQHF. The full variable domain, with the rest looked up from reference TRBV25-1 and TRBJ1-5, is EADIYQTPRYLVIGTGKKITLECSQTMGHDKMYWYQQDPGMELHLIHYSYGVNSTEKGDLSSESTVSRIRTEHFPLTLESARPSHTSQYLCASLGGRRQGVGFDNQPQHFGDGTRLSIL.

CDR3 amino acids: CASSLHRGGLTTDTQYF. The CDR3 DNA reads as TGTGCCAGCAGCTTACATAGGGGGGGGTTAACCACAGATACGCAGTATTTT. This chain links TRBV11-2 with TRBJ2-3, with D perhaps TRBD2 (7 bases). V gave up 2 bases and J gave up 2 bases, with 17 bases separating them. The CDR3 is 17 residues long. CDR1 is SGHAT, CDR2 FQNNGV, per germline.

This chain connects TRBV7-9 to TRBJ2-5; 9 bases agree with TRBD1. Germline V CDR1 and CDR2: SEHNR, FQNEAQ (reference sequence). This CDR3 spans 13 amino acids. V gave up 5 bases and J gave up 4 bases; unmatched junction bases: 2. CDR3 protein: CASSKQGAETQYF. The CDR3 coding sequence is TGTGCCAGCAGCAAACAGGGGGCAGAGACCCAGTACTTC.

The chain carries TRBV2 and TRBJ1-6; D is uncertain. From germline, CDR1 is SNHLY and CDR2 FYNNEI. V was cut by 2 bases and J by 8 bases, with 13 bases left in between. The CDR3 runs to 15 residues. The CDR3 is CASSELGVRDSPLHF. As DNA, the CDR3 is TGTGCCAGCAGTGAACTGGGCGTGAGGGATTCACCCCTCCACTTT.

This clonotype has only one observation. J is TRBJ2-5 and V is TRBV2; D ambiguous. Germline CDR1 reads SNHLY; CDR2 reads FYNNEI. Between the trimmed V and J ends, which lost 10 bases and 3 bases, there was a span of 9 bases. This CDR3 is 11 amino acids long. Written as DNA, the CDR3 is TGTGCCACGCGGTTGGAAGAGACCCAGTACTTC. It yields the protein CATRLEETQYF.

This clonotype was detected only once. The chain couples TRBV19 to TRBJ2-5; D ambiguous. V was shortened by 6 bases and J by 6 bases, with 14 bases between the two germline ends. The CDR3 runs 13 residues. Germline V CDR1 and CDR2: LNHDA, SQIVND (reference sequence). The CDR3 here is CASRGLGAQTQYF. CDR3 DNA sequence: TGTGCCAGTAGAGGATTGGGCGCTCAGACCCAGTACTTC.

The chain couples TRBV29-1 to TRBJ1-1, with D perhaps TRBD1 (5 bases). CDR3 length equals 12 residues. V gave up 7 bases and J gave up 4 bases, with 13 bases separating them. Germline V gene sequence: CDR1 SQVTM, CDR2 ANQGSEA. Here the CDR3 DNA reads TGCAGCGCCCTAGACGGGGGCACTGAAGCTTTCTTT. It specifies CSALDGGTEAFF.

This clonotype is medium-sized in the sample. This chain links TRBV10-3 with TRBJ1-1; weak D call: TRBD1 (6 bases). The length of the CDR3 is 13 residues. V shed 8 bases and J shed 6 bases, with 16 bases lying between them. Germline V gene data show CDR1 as ENHRY and CDR2 as SYGVKD. This CDR3 is CAIGTQGGAEAFF. In DNA form, the CDR3 reads TGTGCCATCGGTACACAGGGAGGTGCTGAAGCTTTCTTT.

This chain uses TRBV29-1 with TRBJ1-4; 7 bases are shared with TRBD1. Germline CDR1 reads SQVTM; CDR2 reads ANQGSEA. Unmatched junction bases numbered 9, after V lost 5 bases and J lost 15 bases. This CDR3 has 11 residues. The CDR3 region has the DNA TGCAGCGTTTTCGAGGGACAGAGAGTGTTTTTT. Encoded protein: CSVFEGQRVFF.